One sample yielded the 32 T cell receptor beta chains listed below, sequenced in a study of cytomegalovirus exposure and HLA in healthy donors. The primer mix had 60 Vbeta and 13 Jbeta primers. This table comes from immunoSEQ multiplex PCR, and its TCRdb copy is limited to in-frame clones, with some not included. The table includes more than 110,000 clones, about three quarters detected once. Sequences were obtained from PBMCs. The receptors were gathered from a male donor in good health and CMV-seropositive.

This chain uses TRBV11-2 with TRBJ2-7; perhaps TRBD2 as D (5 bases). V shed 3 bases and J shed 0 bases, with 12 bases lying between them. The CDR3 spans 15 residues. Looked up from germline, CDR1 is SGHAT and CDR2 is FQNNGV. As DNA, the CDR3 is TGTGCCAGCAGCTTTAGGCCGGGGAGCTCCTACGAGCAGTACTTC. It is translated as CASSFRPGSSYEQYF.

V usage is TRBV2 and J usage is TRBJ1-2; 8 positions match TRBD1. Germline-derived CDR1 and CDR2 are SNHLY and FYNNEI. This CDR3 has 15 residues. With 6 bases clipped from V and 1 base from J, the junction kept 7 bases outside the gene matches. The CDR3 protein is CASRFQGAYNYGYTF. For the CDR3, the DNA is TGTGCCAGCAGATTTCAGGGGGCTTATAACTATGGCTACACCTTC.

This sequence joins TRBV27 and TRBJ2-2; TRBD2 matches 8 bases. The CDR3 is 15 residues long. The germline gives CDR1 MNHEY, CDR2 SMNVEV (reference sequence). V lost 2 bases, J lost 5 bases, and 4 bases stayed unmatched. The CDR3 here is CASSLRSGNTGELFF. The CDR3 DNA is TGTGCCAGCAGTTTACGTAGCGGGAATACCGGGGAGCTGTTTTTT.

This clone was detected a few times. The gene calls are TRBV7-9 and TRBJ2-7; the D is unclear. Trimming cost V 3 bases and J 5 bases, with 8 bases left between them. Germline V lookup: CDR1 SEHNR, CDR2 FQNEAQ (reference sequence). The CDR3 runs to 12 residues. For the CDR3, the DNA is TGTGCCAGCAGCTTTAGACACGACGAGCAGTACTTC. Its protein is CASSFRHDEQYF. Full variable domain (remainder filled in from reference TRBV7-9 and TRBJ2-7): DTGVSQNPRHKITKRGQNVTFRCDPISEHNRLYWYRQTLGQGPEFLTYFQNEAQLEKSRLLSDRFSAERPKGSFSTLEIQRTEQGDSAMYLCASSFRHDEQYFGPGTRLTVT.

The sample holds a few counts of this clone. The chain has TRBV2 and TRBJ2-5, with a possible D match to TRBD1 (5 bases). The CDR3 is 14 amino acids. V dropped 5 bases and J dropped 1 base, with 11 bases sitting between them. Germline V gene data show CDR1 as SNHLY and CDR2 as FYNNEI. CDR3 loop: CASSPTGIQETQYF. DNA for the CDR3: TGTGCCAGCAGTCCTACAGGAATCCAAGAGACCCAGTACTTC.

The J gene is TRBJ2-3, the V gene TRBV28; TRBD2 matches at 9 bases. CDR1 and CDR2 from the germline V gene are MDHEN and SYDVKM. J was trimmed by 4 bases and V by 8 bases; bases with no gene match: 10. The CDR3 length is 15 residues. For the CDR3, the DNA is TGTGCCAGCCTATCCGCGGGAGGGTTGGCAGATACGCAGTATTTT. It translates to CASLSAGGLADTQYF.

V gene TRBV19 combines with J gene TRBJ2-3; 7 positions agree with TRBD2. The CDR3 spans 14 residues. Germline lookup yields CDR1 LNHDA and CDR2 SQIVND (reference sequence). Trimming took 8 bases from V and 2 from J; bases not matched to a gene: 7. The CDR3 spells CASSEAGNTDTQYF. CDR3 bases: TGTGCCAGTTCCGAAGCGGGGAACACAGATACGCAGTATTTT.

This clone was counted only a few times. This chain joins TRBV7-3 and TRBJ2-5; TRBD2 might be the D (5 bases). This CDR3 is 15 amino acids long. Germline CDR1 is SGHTA and CDR2 is FQGTGA. V was cut by 1 base and J by 5 bases, with 14 bases left in between. The chain's CDR3 is CASSLRSRGGETQYF. In DNA, the CDR3 is TGTGCCAGCAGCTTAAGGTCGCGTGGCGGGGAGACCCAGTACTTC. Drawing the rest from reference TRBV7-3 and TRBJ2-5, the complete variable domain is GAGVSQTPSNKVTEKGKYVELRCDPISGHTALYWYRQSLGQGPEFLIYFQGTGAADDSGLPNDRFFAVRPEGSVSTLKIQRTERGDSAVYLCASSLRSRGGETQYFGPGTRLLVL.

The V and J genes are TRBV19 and TRBJ1-1, with 11 bases matching TRBD1. Trimming took 3 bases from V and 4 from J; bases not matched to a gene: 4. CDR1 and CDR2 from the germline V gene are LNHDA and SQIVND (reference sequence). The CDR3 spans 15 residues. The DNA of the CDR3 is TGTGCCAGTAGTATTGGGGACAGGGGGGCCACTGAAGCTTTCTTT. It translates to CASSIGDRGATEAFF.

The V call is TRBV5-1, the J call TRBJ1-6, with unresolved D. The V end was cut by 0 bases, the J end by 10 bases, with 11 bases between. The CDR3 has 14 amino acids. The germline V gene encodes CDR1 SGHRS and CDR2 YFSETQ. CDR3 region: CASSLGDTLSPLHF. In nucleotides, the CDR3 is TGCGCCAGCAGCTTGGGCGATACCCTATCACCCCTCCACTTT.

A few counts support this clone. The chain's CDR3 is CASSSSGPYNEQFF. CDR3 bases: TGTGCCAGTAGCTCTAGCGGCCCCTACAATGAGCAGTTCTTC. V gene TRBV19 combines with J gene TRBJ2-1, with 7 bases identical to TRBD2. This CDR3 has 14 residues. Germline V CDR1 and CDR2: LNHDA, SQIVND (reference sequence). Trimming cost V 6 bases and J 2 bases; bases outside gene matches: 4.

The chain has TRBV28 and TRBJ1-1; a weak D match, TRBD1 (5 bases). Trimming stripped 5 bases from V and 10 bases from J, with 14 bases between. This CDR3 spans 12 amino acids. The germline V gene has CDR1 MDHEN and CDR2 SYDVKM. CDR3 loop: CASSIQVLGAFF. CDR3 nucleotide sequence: TGTGCCAGCAGTATACAGGTCCTGGGAGCTTTCTTT.

This clone is a singleton in its sample. The V and J genes are TRBV7-6 and TRBJ2-3, with TRBD2 matching 9 bases. This CDR3 comprises 19 residues. CDR1 is SGHVS, CDR2 FNYEAQ, per germline. V trimming: 2 bases; J trimming: 2 bases; junction bases outside the gene matches: 14. The DNA for the CDR3 is TGTGCCAGCAGCTTAAACCCCGGCCCCGGACTAGCGCACACAGATACGCAGTATTTT. The encoded protein is CASSLNPGPGLAHTDTQYF.

This rearrangement joins TRBV11-2 to TRBJ1-3; tentatively, D is TRBD1 (5 bases). The CDR3 extends over 16 amino acids. Germline values: CDR1 SGHAT, CDR2 FQNNGV. V shed 5 bases and J shed 2 bases, with 16 bases lying between them. CDR3 sequence reads: CASSPWGRKPGNTIYF. The CDR3 nucleotides are TGTGCCAGCAGCCCCTGGGGGAGGAAACCTGGAAACACCATATATTTT.

This chain connects TRBV6-5 to TRBJ2-7; the D gene is possibly TRBD1 (6 bases). The V end was cut by 2 bases, the J end by 3 bases, with 14 bases between. CDR3 size: 15 residues. In germline, CDR1 is MNHEY, CDR2 SVGAGI. Here the CDR3 DNA reads TGTGCCAGCAGTTACGGGGGCGGAACATTCTACGAGCAGTACTTC. It translates to CASSYGGGTFYEQYF.

This clone has more than one count but fewer than ten. The rearrangement links TRBV29-1 to TRBJ2-7; D might be TRBD1 (6 bases). The CDR3 extends over 14 amino acids. V lost 6 bases to trimming and J lost 1 base, with 16 bases between them. CDR1 and CDR2 from the germline V gene are SQVTM and ANQGSEA. The CDR3 bases are TGCAGCGTCCGCCACTGGGACAATTCCTACGAGCAGTACTTC. Protein product: CSVRHWDNSYEQYF.

V is TRBV5-1 and J is TRBJ2-5; TRBD1 matches 10 bases. There are 17 residues in the CDR3. Germline assignment: CDR1 SGHRS and CDR2 YFSETQ. The V segment lost 4 bases and the J segment 5 bases; nucleotides outside the gene matches: 14. DNA for the CDR3: TGCGCCAGCAGCAACTACGCACCGGGACAGGGGCGGGAGACCCAGTACTTC. It is translated as CASSNYAPGQGRETQYF. The entire variable domain, with the rest obtained from reference TRBV5-1 and TRBJ2-5, is as follows: KAGVTQTPRYLIKTRGQQVTLSCSPISGHRSVSWYQQTPGQGLQFLFEYFSETQRNKGNFPGRFSGRQFSNSRSEMNVSTLELGDSALYLCASSNYAPGQGRETQYFGPGTRLLVL.

Here the CDR3 reads CASSSSGRPLSGNTIYF. For the CDR3, the DNA is TGTGCCAGCAGTTCGAGCGGACGGCCACTTTCTGGAAACACCATATATTTT. The rearrangement uses TRBV28 and TRBJ1-3; D not resolved. Trimming removed 4 bases from V and 1 base from J, with 17 bases in between. The CDR3 is made up of 17 amino acids. CDR1 MDHEN and CDR2 SYDVKM come from the germline V gene.

This chain links TRBV9 with TRBJ2-2, with D perhaps TRBD2 (6 bases). The germline V and J ends were trimmed by 0 bases and 3 bases, with 6 bases remaining between them. CDR1 SGDLS and CDR2 YYNGEE come from the germline V gene. This CDR3 comprises 14 residues. The chain's CDR3 is CASSVGGDTGELFF. CDR3 sequence (DNA): TGTGCCAGCAGCGTAGGGGGGGACACCGGGGAGCTGTTTTTT.

This chain links TRBV7-9 with TRBJ1-1; no definite D call. The CDR3 is 14 residues long. Germline values: CDR1 SEHNR, CDR2 FQNEAQ (reference sequence). Trimming took off 4 bases at V and 7 bases at J, with 16 bases between the two ends. CDR3 amino acids: CASSSVEKLFEAFF. The CDR3 nucleotides are TGTGCCAGCAGCTCGGTAGAGAAGCTTTTTGAAGCTTTCTTT. The variable domain in full, with the rest retrieved from reference TRBV7-9 and TRBJ1-1, is DTGVSQNPRHKITKRGQNVTFRCDPISEHNRLYWYRQTLGQGPEFLTYFQNEAQLEKSRLLSDRFSAERPKGSFSTLEIQRTEQGDSAMYLCASSSVEKLFEAFFGQGTRLTVV.

The rearrangement joins TRBV19 to TRBJ2-3; D is ambiguous. Germline V gene data show CDR1 as LNHDA and CDR2 as SQIVND (reference sequence). There are 15 residues in the CDR3. V lost 2 bases, J lost 0 bases, and 9 bases lay in between. DNA of the CDR3: TGTGCCAGTAGTATATCATCGGTGAGCACAGATACGCAGTATTTT. It is translated as CASSISSVSTDTQYF. Based on the CDR3 plus reference TRBV19 and TRBJ2-3, the full variable domain is DGGITQSPKYLFRKEGQNVTLSCEQNLNHDAMYWYRQDPGQGLRLIYYSQIVNDFQKGDIAEGYSVSREKKESFPLTVTSAQKNPTAFYLCASSISSVSTDTQYFGPGTRLTVL.

J is TRBJ1-5 and V is TRBV6-1; no reliable D call. The CDR3 is 14 residues long. CDR1 MNHNS and CDR2 SASEGT come from the germline V gene. Trimming took 7 bases from V and 2 from J, leaving 12 bases between them. The CDR3 region is CASIVTHGNQPQHF. In DNA form, the CDR3 reads TGTGCCAGCATCGTGACTCATGGCAATCAGCCCCAGCATTTT.

The rearrangement links TRBV4-1 to TRBJ1-2, with 10 bases aligning to TRBD1. The germline V gene has CDR1 MGHRA and CDR2 YSYEKL. V lost 9 bases to trimming and J lost 3 bases; unmatched junction nucleotides: 10. There are 15 residues in the CDR3. The chain's CDR3 is CASKDRDRGDYGYTF. The CDR3 nucleotides are TGCGCCAGTAAGGACCGGGACAGGGGTGACTATGGCTACACCTTC.

On this clone: The sample has other DNA sequences that encode this CDR3 too. The chain couples TRBV11-3 to TRBJ2-1; D is unresolved. The CDR3 loop spans 12 amino acids. The germline V gene has CDR1 SGHNT and CDR2 YENEEA. The V and J ends lost 1 base and 5 bases respectively, with 3 bases between them. This CDR3 is CASSLADNEQFF. CDR3 coding DNA: TGTGCCAGCAGCTTAGCCGACAATGAGCAGTTCTTC. The whole variable domain, remainder taken from reference TRBV11-3 and TRBJ2-1, is EAGVVQSPRYKIIEKKQPVAFWCNPISGHNTLYWYLQNLGQGPELLIRYENEEAVDDSQLPKDRFSAERLKGVDSTLKIQPAELGDSAVYLCASSLADNEQFFGPGTRLTVL.

The V gene is TRBV27, the J gene TRBJ2-3; D gene ambiguous. The CDR3 loop spans 16 amino acids. The germline V gene has CDR1 MNHEY and CDR2 SMNVEV (reference sequence). V was clipped by 0 bases and J by 3 bases, with 13 bases between them. DNA for the CDR3: TGTGCCAGCAGTTTATCGCCGGCGGCCTCGACAGATACGCAGTATTTT. Residues: CASSLSPAASTDTQYF.

In nucleotides, the CDR3 is TGTGCCAGCAGCTTTGGGGGTACAGGGGGCAAAAACTATGGCTACACCTTC. As protein: CASSFGGTGGKNYGYTF. The V call is TRBV5-6, the J call TRBJ1-2, with TRBD1 identical over 9 bases. CDR3 size: 17 residues. CDR1 and CDR2 from the germline V gene are SGHDT and YYEEEE. V dropped 2 bases and J dropped 2; count of bases not matched to a gene: 10. Full variable domain (missing parts from reference TRBV5-6 and TRBJ1-2): DAGVTQSPTHLIKTRGQQVTLRCSPKSGHDTVSWYQQALGQGPQFIFQYYEEEERQRGNFPDRFSGHQFPNYSSELNVNALLLGDSALYLCASSFGGTGGKNYGYTFGSGTRLTVV.

V and J are TRBV28 and TRBJ2-1; 7 bases line up with TRBD2. The CDR3 is made up of 16 amino acids. Germline lookup yields CDR1 MDHEN and CDR2 SYDVKM. The ends lost 10 bases at V and 2 bases at J; junction bases unmatched: 14. The CDR3 region has the DNA TGTGCCATAAAGACCGGGACTACATCTCCCTACAATGAGCAGTTCTTC. Its translation is CAIKTGTTSPYNEQFF. The full variable domain, rest sourced from reference TRBV28 and TRBJ2-1, is DVKVTQSSRYLVKRTGEKVFLECVQDMDHENMFWYRQDPGLGLRLIYFSYDVKMKEKGDIPEGYSVSREKKERFSLILESASTNQTSMYLCAIKTGTTSPYNEQFFGPGTRLTVL.

The chain is built from TRBV27 and TRBJ2-3, with D possibly TRBD2 on 6 matching bases. Trimming pared 2 bases from V and 0 bases from J, leaving 9 bases between. Germline CDR1 and CDR2: MNHEY and SMNVEV (reference sequence). This CDR3 is 15 amino acids long. As DNA, the CDR3 is TGTGCCAGCAGTTTAGGGCTAGCGAGCACAGATACGCAGTATTTT. The encoded protein is CASSLGLASTDTQYF.

This chain links TRBV5-6 with TRBJ1-1, with no clear D. The CDR3 loop spans 17 amino acids. Looked up from germline, CDR1 is SGHDT and CDR2 is YYEEEE. V shed 4 bases and J shed 9 bases, with 28 bases lying between them. CDR3 region: CASSPVGGGRLTDKAFF. The CDR3 region has the DNA TGTGCCAGCAGCCCGGTCGGTGGCGGGAGGCTGACCGACAAAGCTTTCTTT.

The chain is built from TRBV5-1 and TRBJ1-5, with D tentatively TRBD1 (5 bases). CDR1 and CDR2 from the germline V gene are SGHRS and YFSETQ. The CDR3 totals 15 residues. V was pared by 0 bases and J by 3 bases, with 10 bases between. The CDR3 DNA reads as TGCGCCAGCAGCTTGGGGGCAGGGCACAATCAGCCCCAGCATTTT. Residues: CASSLGAGHNQPQHF.

The chain has TRBV5-1 and TRBJ1-1; 10 bases align to TRBD1. In germline, CDR1 is SGHRS, CDR2 YFSETQ. The CDR3 consists of 15 residues. With V trimmed by 3 bases and J by 5 bases, 7 bases remained unmatched. The CDR3 DNA reads TGCGCCAGCAGCTCACGAGGGACAGGGGAGACTGAAGCTTTCTTT. It is translated as CASSSRGTGETEAFF.

The J gene is TRBJ2-5, the V gene TRBV7-9; 7 nucleotides align to TRBD1. Germline V CDR1 and CDR2: SEHNR, FQNEAQ (reference sequence). V lost 5 bases and J lost 1; bases outside the gene matches: 4. This CDR3 has 14 amino acids. CDR3 in amino acids: CASSRSGGQETQYF. CDR3 in DNA: TGTGCCAGCAGCCGTTCAGGGGGCCAAGAGACCCAGTACTTC.